Sequencing of this T cell receptor (beta chain) was carried out in a study of CD8 T cells in Susac syndrome. Sequencing targeted TCR beta in blood CD8+ and CD4+ T cells. In contrast to the negatively isolated CD8+ and CD4+ T cells, TEMRA cells were FACS-enriched. RNA was extracted with the RNeasy kit, and a quantity of 0.5 to 1 ug was reverse transcribed using random hexamers. A multiplex approach, immunoSEQ multiplex PCR, amplified TCR beta CDR3 across 54 Vbeta and 13 Jbeta. Using its own MiXCR run on the immunoSEQ multiplex PCR reads, TCRdb lists one record per CDR3 protein. Counted here are roughly 180,000 distinct CDR3 sequences, over 85% occurring once; the ten biggest clones make up about 0.13%. V was cut by 4 bases and J by 5 bases, with 8 bases left in between. This CDR3 is built from 12 residues. Germline assignment: CDR1 SGHVS and CDR2 FQNEAQ.

The specimen was CD4+ T cells from PBMCs. The receptor was isolated from a human donor in good health. This chain connects TRBV7-8 to TRBJ2-5; D remains ambiguous. The CDR3 sequence: CASSSVWETQYF. Written as DNA, the CDR3 is TGTGCCAGCAGCTCCGTTTGGGAGACCCAGTACTTC.